This TCR beta chain derives from a study of T cells after yellow fever vaccination. TCRdb reprocessed the 5' RACE reads via MiXCR and lists one record per CDR3 protein. The table has approximately 300,000 distinct CDR3 sequences, about 9.5% seen once. V was pared by 0 bases and J by 4 bases, with 12 bases between. The CDR3 contains 14 residues. Germline lookup yields CDR1 DFQATT and CDR2 SNEGSKA (reference sequence). This clonotype was observed a few times. V usage is TRBV20-1 and J usage is TRBJ1-2, with a possible D match to TRBD1 (5 bases). Sequences were derived from PBMCs, sampled on the day of the first yellow fever vaccination. This clonotype was obtained from a young man who received the YFV17D yellow fever vaccine. The CDR3 region has the DNA TGCAGTGCTAGAGATTTGAAGGGGCCCTATGGCTACACCTTC. Translating gives CSARDLKGPYGYTF.